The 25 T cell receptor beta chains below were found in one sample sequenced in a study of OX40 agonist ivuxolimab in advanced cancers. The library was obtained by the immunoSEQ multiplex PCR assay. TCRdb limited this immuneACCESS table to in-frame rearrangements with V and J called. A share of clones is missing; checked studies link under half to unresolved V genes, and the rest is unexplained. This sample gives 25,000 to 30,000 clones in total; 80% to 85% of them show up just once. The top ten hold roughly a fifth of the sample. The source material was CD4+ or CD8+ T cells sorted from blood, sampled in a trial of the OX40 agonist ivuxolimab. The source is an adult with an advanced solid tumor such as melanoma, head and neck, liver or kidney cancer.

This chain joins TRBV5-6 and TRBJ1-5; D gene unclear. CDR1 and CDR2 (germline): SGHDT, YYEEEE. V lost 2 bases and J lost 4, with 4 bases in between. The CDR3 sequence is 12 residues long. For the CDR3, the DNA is TGTGCCAGCAGCTTCTGGAATCAGCCCCAGCATTTT. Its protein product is CASSFWNQPQHF.

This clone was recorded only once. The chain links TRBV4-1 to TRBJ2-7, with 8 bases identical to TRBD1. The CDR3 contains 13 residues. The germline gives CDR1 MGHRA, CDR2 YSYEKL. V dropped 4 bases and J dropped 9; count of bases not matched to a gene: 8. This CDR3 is CASSPGQEQVQYF. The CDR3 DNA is TGCGCCAGCAGCCCGGGACAGGAACAGGTGCAGTACTTC.

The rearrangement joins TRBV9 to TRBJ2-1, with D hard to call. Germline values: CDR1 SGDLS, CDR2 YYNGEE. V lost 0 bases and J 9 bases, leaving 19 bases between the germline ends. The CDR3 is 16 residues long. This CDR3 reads CASSVARALFTSEQFF. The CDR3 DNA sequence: TGTGCCAGCAGCGTAGCAAGAGCCTTGTTCACAAGTGAGCAGTTCTTC. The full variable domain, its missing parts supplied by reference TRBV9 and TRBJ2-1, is DSGVTQTPKHLITATGQRVTLRCSPRSGDLSVYWYQQSLDQGLQFLIQYYNGEERAKGNILERFSAQQFPDLHSELNLSSLELGDSALYFCASSVARALFTSEQFFGPGTRLTVL.

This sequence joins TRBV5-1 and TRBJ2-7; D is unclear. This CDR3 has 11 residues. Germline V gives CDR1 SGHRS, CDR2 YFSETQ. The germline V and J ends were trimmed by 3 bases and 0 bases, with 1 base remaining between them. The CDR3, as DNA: TGCGCCAGCAGCTCCTCCTACGAGCAGTACTTC. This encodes CASSSSYEQYF.

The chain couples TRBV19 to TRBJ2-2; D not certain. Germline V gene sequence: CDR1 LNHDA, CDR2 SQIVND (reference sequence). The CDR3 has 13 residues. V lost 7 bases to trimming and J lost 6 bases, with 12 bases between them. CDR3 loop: CASNSHEAGELFF. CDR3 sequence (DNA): TGTGCCAGTAACAGCCACGAGGCCGGGGAGCTGTTTTTT.

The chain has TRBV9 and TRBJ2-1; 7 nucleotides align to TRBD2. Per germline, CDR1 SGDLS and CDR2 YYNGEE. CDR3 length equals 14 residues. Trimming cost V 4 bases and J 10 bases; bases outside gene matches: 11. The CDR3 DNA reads TGTGCCAGCAGCCCTGGGACTATTGGTTTAGAGCAGTTCTTC. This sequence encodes CASSPGTIGLEQFF.

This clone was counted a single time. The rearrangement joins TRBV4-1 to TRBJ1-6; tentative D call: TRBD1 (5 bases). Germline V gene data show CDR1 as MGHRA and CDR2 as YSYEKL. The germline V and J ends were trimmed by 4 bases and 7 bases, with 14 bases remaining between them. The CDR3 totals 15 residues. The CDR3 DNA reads TGCGCCAGCAGCCGGGGACTTCGGGACAATTCACCCCTCCACTTT. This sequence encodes CASSRGLRDNSPLHF.

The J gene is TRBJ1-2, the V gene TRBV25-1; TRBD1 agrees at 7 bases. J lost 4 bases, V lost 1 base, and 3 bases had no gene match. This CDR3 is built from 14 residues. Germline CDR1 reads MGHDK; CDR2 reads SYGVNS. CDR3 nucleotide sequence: TGTGCCAGCAGTGAATTAGGGGGCGGCTATGGCTACACCTTC. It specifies CASSELGGGYGYTF.

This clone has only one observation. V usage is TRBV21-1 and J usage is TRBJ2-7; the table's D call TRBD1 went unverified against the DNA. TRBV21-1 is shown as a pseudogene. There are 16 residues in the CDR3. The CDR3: CASSKGQTGHVNRQYF. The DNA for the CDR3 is TGTGCCAGCAGCAAAGGGCAAACAGGGCATGTTAATAGGCAGTACTTC.

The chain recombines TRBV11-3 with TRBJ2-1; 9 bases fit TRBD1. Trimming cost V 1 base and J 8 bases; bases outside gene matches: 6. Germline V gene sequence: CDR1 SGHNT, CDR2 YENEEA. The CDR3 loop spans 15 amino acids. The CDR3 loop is CASSLGDRVTDEQFF. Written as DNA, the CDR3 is TGTGCCAGCAGCTTAGGGGACAGGGTTACAGATGAGCAGTTCTTC.

Here the CDR3 DNA reads TGTGCCAGTAACCTAGCGGGAGGGCCGGCTAATGAGCAGTTCTTC. Translated, it gives CASNLAGGPANEQFF. This chain joins TRBV19 and TRBJ2-1, with 12 nucleotides matching TRBD2. CDR1 is LNHDA, CDR2 SQIVND, per germline (reference sequence). This CDR3 is built from 15 residues. Trimming removed 7 bases from V and 7 bases from J; junction bases left unmatched: 8.

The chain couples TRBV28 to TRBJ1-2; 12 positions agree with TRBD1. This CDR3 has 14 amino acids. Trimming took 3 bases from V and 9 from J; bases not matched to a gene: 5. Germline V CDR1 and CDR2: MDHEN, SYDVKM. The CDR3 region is CASSLGTGGASYTF. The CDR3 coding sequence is TGTGCCAGCAGTTTGGGGACAGGGGGCGCGAGCTACACCTTC.

CDR3 nucleotide sequence: TGTGCCATCAGTGAGGGGCCGGGCTCCTACAATGAGCAGTTCTTC. Translating it yields CAISEGPGSYNEQFF. The V gene is TRBV10-3, the J gene TRBJ2-1; D is ambiguous. This CDR3 spans 15 amino acids. In germline, CDR1 is ENHRY, CDR2 SYGVKD. V dropped 2 bases and J dropped 0 bases, with 8 bases sitting between them.

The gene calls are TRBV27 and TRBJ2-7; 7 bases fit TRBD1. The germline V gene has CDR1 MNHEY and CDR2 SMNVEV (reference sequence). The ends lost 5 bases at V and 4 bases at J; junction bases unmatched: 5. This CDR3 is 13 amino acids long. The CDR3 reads CASSDGTVYEQYF. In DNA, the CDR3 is TGTGCCAGCAGTGACGGGACAGTTTACGAGCAGTACTTC.

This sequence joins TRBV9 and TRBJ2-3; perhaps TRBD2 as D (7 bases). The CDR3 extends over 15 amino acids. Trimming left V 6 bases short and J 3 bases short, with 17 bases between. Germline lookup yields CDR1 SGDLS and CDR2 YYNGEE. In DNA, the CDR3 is TGTGCCAGCAACCTGGGGGGGGCCGAAACAGATACGCAGTATTTT. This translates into CASNLGGAETDTQYF.

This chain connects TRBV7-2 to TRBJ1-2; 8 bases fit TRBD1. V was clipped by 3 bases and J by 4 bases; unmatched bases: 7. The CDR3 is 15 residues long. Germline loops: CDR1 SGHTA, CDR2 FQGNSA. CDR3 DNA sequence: TGTGCCAGCAGCTTCCTGTGGGACAGGCGCTATGGCTACACCTTC. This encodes CASSFLWDRRYGYTF.

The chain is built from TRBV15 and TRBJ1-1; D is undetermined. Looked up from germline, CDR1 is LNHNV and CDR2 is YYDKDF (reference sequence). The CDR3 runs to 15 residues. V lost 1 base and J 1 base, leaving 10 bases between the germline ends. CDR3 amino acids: CATSRGSDGNTEAFF. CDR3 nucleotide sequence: TGTGCCACCAGCAGAGGGTCGGACGGGAACACTGAAGCTTTCTTT.

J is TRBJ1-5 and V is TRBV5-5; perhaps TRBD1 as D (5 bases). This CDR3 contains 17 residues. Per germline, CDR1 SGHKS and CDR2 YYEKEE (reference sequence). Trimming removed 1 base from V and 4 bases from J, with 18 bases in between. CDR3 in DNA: TGTGCCAGCAGCTTGTATACCGGGGACGCCGTAAATCAGCCCCAGCATTTT. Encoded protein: CASSLYTGDAVNQPQHF.

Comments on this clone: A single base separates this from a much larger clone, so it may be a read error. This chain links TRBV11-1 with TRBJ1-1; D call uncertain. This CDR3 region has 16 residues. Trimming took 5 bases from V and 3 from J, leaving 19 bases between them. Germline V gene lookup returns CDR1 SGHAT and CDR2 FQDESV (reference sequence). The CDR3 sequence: CASSQDRRGSDTEAFF. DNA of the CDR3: TGTGCCAGCAGCCAAGATAGGAGAGGGTCGGACACTGAAGCTTTCTTT.

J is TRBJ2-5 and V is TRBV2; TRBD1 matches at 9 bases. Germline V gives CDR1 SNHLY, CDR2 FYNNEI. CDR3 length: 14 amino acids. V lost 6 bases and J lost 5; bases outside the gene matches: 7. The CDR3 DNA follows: TGTGCCAGCAGGGTACAGGGGGCACTGGAGACCCAGTACTTC. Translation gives CASRVQGALETQYF.

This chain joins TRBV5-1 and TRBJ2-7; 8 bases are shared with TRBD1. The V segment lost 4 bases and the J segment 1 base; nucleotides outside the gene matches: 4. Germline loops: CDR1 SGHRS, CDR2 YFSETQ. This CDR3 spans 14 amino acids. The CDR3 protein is CASSSRTGSYEQYF. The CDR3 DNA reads TGCGCCAGCAGCAGCCGGACAGGGTCCTACGAGCAGTACTTC.

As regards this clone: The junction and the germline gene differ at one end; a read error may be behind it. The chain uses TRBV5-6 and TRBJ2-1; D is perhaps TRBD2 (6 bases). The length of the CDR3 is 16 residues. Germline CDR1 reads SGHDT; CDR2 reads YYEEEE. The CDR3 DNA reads TGTGCCAGCAGCCTTTACGGGAGTCGCTCCCACAATGAGCAGTTCTTC. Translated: CASSLYGSRSHNEQFF.

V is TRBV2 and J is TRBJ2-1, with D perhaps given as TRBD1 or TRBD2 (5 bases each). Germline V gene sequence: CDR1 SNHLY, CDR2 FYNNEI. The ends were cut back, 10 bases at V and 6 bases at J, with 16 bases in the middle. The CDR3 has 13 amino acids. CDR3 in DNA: TGTGCCATTTCACAAGGGACCTCCAATGAGCAGTTCTTC. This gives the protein CAISQGTSNEQFF.

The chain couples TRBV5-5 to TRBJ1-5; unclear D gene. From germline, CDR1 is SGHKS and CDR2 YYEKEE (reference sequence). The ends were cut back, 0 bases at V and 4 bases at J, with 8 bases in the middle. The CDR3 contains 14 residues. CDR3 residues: CASSLGAPNQPQHF. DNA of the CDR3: TGTGCCAGCAGCTTGGGGGCACCTAATCAGCCCCAGCATTTT.

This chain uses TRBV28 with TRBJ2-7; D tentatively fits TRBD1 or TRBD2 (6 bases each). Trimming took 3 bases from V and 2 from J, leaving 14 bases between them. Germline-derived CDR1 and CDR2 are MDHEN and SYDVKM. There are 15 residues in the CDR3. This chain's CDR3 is CASSLPSGAPYEQYF. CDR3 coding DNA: TGTGCCAGCAGTTTGCCCTCGGGGGCCCCCTACGAGCAGTACTTC.